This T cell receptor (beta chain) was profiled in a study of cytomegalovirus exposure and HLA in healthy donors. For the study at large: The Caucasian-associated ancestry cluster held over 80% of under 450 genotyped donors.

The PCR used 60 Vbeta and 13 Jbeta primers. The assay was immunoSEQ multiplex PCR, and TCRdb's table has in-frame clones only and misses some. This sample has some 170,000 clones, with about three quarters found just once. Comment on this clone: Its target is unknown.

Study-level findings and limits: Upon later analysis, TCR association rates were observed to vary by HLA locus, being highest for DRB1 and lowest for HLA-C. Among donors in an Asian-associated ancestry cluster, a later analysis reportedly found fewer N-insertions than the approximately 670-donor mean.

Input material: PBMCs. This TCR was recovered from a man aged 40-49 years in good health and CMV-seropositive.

CDR3 residues: CASSPGTALHGYTF. For the CDR3, the DNA is TGTGCCAGCAGCCCAGGGACAGCCCTGCATGGCTACACCTTC. The V and J genes are TRBV7-9 and TRBJ1-2; 7 nucleotides match TRBD1. The CDR3 consists of 14 residues. Germline V lookup: CDR1 SEHNR, CDR2 FQNEAQ (reference sequence). V trimming: 5 bases; J trimming: 6 bases; junction bases outside the gene matches: 9.